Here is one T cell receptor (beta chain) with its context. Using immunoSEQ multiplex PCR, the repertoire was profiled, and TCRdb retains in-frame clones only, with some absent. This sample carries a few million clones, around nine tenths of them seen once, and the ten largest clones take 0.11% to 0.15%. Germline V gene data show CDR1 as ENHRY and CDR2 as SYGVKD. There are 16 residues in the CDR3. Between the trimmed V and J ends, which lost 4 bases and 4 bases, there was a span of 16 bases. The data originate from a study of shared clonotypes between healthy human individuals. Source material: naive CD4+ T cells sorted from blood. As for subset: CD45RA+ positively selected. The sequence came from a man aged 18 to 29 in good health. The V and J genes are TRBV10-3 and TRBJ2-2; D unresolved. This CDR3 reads CAISVLVASGTGELFF. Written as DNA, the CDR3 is TGTGCCATCAGTGTTTTAGTGGCTTCGGGCACCGGGGAGCTGTTTTTT.